This entry features one T cell receptor (beta chain) sequence. Its antigen remains unidentified. This specimen belongs to a study of T cells expressing NK-cell markers. The CDR3 runs to 14 residues. Germline V gene data show CDR1 as SGHRS and CDR2 as YFSETQ. TCRdb re-called the 5' RACE reads; one entry per CDR3 protein, DNA not given. The table lists some 140,000 distinct CDR3 sequences, with over 35% in the top ten. Study-wide findings and caveats: Unclear, still, was the HCMV specificity of the expanded NKG2C+ T cell clones.

The TCR sequence derives from a woman aged 45-65 years in good health. Specimen: blood T cells: a sorted CD56 or NKG2C T cell subset, CD4+ or CD8+ T cells, or bulk PBMC T cells (not recorded which). The chain links TRBV5-1 to TRBJ1-1; TCRdb lists TRBD1, though no DNA is available to test this call. The CDR3 protein is CASSFGQGGTEAFF.